This record looks at one T cell receptor beta chain sequence and its context. Amplification of TCR beta CDR3 regions used RNA as the template. First-round RT-PCR with HTBI primers amplified the TCR CDR3 region. TCRdb passed the multiplex PCR reads through MiXCR, listing each CDR3 protein once. The repertoire holds 500,000 to 600,000 distinct CDR3 sequences, around 17% seen once, with around a sixth in the top ten. The data stem from a study of T cells in Graves' hyperthyroidism and ophthalmopathy. The CDR3 is 15 residues long. V was clipped by 6 bases and J by 0 bases, with 15 bases between them. This chain links TRBV12-3 or TRBV12-4 with TRBJ2-7, with TRBD2 as a possible D gene (7 bases). The source material was blood. The TCR was taken from a woman aged 18-35 years with Graves' hyperthyroidism. Here the CDR3 DNA reads TGTGCCAGCAGCAATTGGAGGGGGGGCTCCTACGAGCAGTACTTC. As protein: CASSNWRGGSYEQYF.